A single sample gave rise to the 22 T cell receptor beta chains below, sequenced in a study of blood T cell repertoires in COVID-19. Sequenced by immunoSEQ multiplex PCR; TCRdb stores in-frame clones only, minus some. This sample has over 400,000 clones, with roughly nine tenths found just once. Sequences were obtained from peripheral blood. All receptors derive from a woman between 45 and 60 years old with COVID-19, enrolled during active disease.

The rearrangement uses TRBV29-1 and TRBJ1-1; 7 bases are shared with TRBD1. J was trimmed by 1 base and V by 0 bases; bases with no gene match: 8. The CDR3 sequence is 16 residues long. Germline V lookup: CDR1 SQVTM, CDR2 ANQGSEA. For the CDR3, the DNA is TGCAGCGTTGAAGATCGGAACAGGGGCAGGAACACTGAAGCTTTCTTT. This encodes CSVEDRNRGRNTEAFF.

The chain has TRBV27 and TRBJ1-1; D possibly corresponds to TRBD1 (5 bases). CDR3 size: 14 residues. Trimming cost V 3 bases and J 5 bases, with 13 bases left between them. Per the germline V gene, CDR1 is MNHEY and CDR2 is SMNVEV (reference sequence). The CDR3: CASSFWGGRTEAFF. In nucleotides, the CDR3 is TGTGCCAGCAGTTTTTGGGGGGGTAGGACTGAAGCTTTCTTT.

V usage is TRBV5-1 and J usage is TRBJ1-2; 8 nucleotides match TRBD1. CDR3 size: 14 residues. V trimming: 2 bases; J trimming: 6 bases; junction bases outside the gene matches: 6. Germline assignment: CDR1 SGHRS and CDR2 YFSETQ. The CDR3 is CASSFGQGWDGYTF. CDR3 nucleotides: TGCGCCAGCAGCTTCGGACAGGGATGGGATGGCTACACCTTC.

In this sample, this clone turned up once. The chain combines TRBV28 with TRBJ2-7; 8 nucleotides line up with TRBD2. The V gene's germline CDR1 is MDHEN and CDR2 SYDVKM. CDR3 size: 14 residues. The V gene end was trimmed by 6 bases and the J gene end by 4 bases; junction bases not matched to a gene: 8. CDR3 bases: TGTGCCAGCAGGGGGGATAGCGGGGTTTACGAGCAGTACTTC. Residues: CASRGDSGVYEQYF.

V and J are TRBV19 and TRBJ1-5; D not resolved. The CDR3 loop spans 15 amino acids. Per germline, CDR1 LNHDA and CDR2 SQIVND (reference sequence). Between the trimmed V and J ends, which lost 2 bases and 0 bases, there was a span of 8 bases. The DNA for the CDR3 is TGTGCCAGTAGTATACCCAGTCATAGCAATCAGCCCCAGCATTTT. It specifies CASSIPSHSNQPQHF.

CDR3 in amino acids: CASSPQTGSYEQYF. The CDR3 coding sequence is TGTGCCAGCAGCCCACAGACAGGTTCCTACGAGCAGTACTTC. The chain uses TRBV11-2 and TRBJ2-7, with D possibly TRBD1 on 6 matching bases. CDR3 size: 14 residues. The germline V gene encodes CDR1 SGHAT and CDR2 FQNNGV. Deletions cut 5 bases from V and 1 base from J, with 12 bases between. Complete variable domain (other parts from reference TRBV11-2 and TRBJ2-7): EAGVAQSPRYKIIEKRQSVAFWCNPISGHATLYWYQQILGQGPKLLIQFQNNGVVDDSQLPKDRFSAERLKGVDSTLKIQPAKLEDSAVYLCASSPQTGSYEQYFGPGTRLTVT.

This chain links TRBV19 with TRBJ1-5; D unclear. The CDR3 extends over 15 amino acids. CDR1 is LNHDA and CDR2 is SQIVND in the germline V gene (reference sequence). Trimming removed 7 bases from V and 0 bases from J, with 13 bases in between. CDR3 in amino acids: CASTATRISNQPQHF. CDR3 nucleotides: TGTGCCAGTACCGCGACTAGAATTAGCAATCAGCCCCAGCATTTT.

The chain carries TRBV27 and TRBJ1-6; D uncertain. Germline V gene lookup returns CDR1 MNHEY and CDR2 SMNVEV (reference sequence). The V end was cut by 2 bases, the J end by 10 bases, with 9 bases between. CDR3 length: 13 amino acids. The CDR3 loop is CASSLNSVSPLHF. The DNA for the CDR3 is TGTGCCAGCAGTTTAAACTCGGTCTCACCCCTCCACTTT.

CDR3 sequence reads: CASSASGVENSPLHF. For the CDR3, the DNA is TGTGCCAGCAGCGCCTCGGGGGTAGAGAATTCACCCCTCCACTTT. The chain links TRBV9 to TRBJ1-6, with D perhaps matching TRBD1 (5 bases). Trimming took off 3 bases at V and 7 bases at J, with 14 bases between the two ends. The CDR3 runs 15 residues. Germline V gives CDR1 SGDLS, CDR2 YYNGEE.

The V call is TRBV5-8, the J call TRBJ1-2; 7 bases match TRBD1. Germline V gene sequence: CDR1 SGHTS, CDR2 YDEGEE. This CDR3 has 16 amino acids. After removal of 0 bases from V and 7 bases from J, the junction contained 12 bases not matched to a gene. The CDR3, as DNA: TGTGCCAGCAGCTTGGGTGAGGACAGGCCGCTATTTGGCTACACCTTC. It is translated as CASSLGEDRPLFGYTF.

The J gene is TRBJ1-2, the V gene TRBV6-5, with TRBD1 identical over 9 bases. Trimming cost V 4 bases and J 3 bases; bases outside gene matches: 6. The CDR3 is 15 amino acids. Germline lookup yields CDR1 MNHEY and CDR2 SVGAGI. The CDR3 coding sequence is TGTGCCAGCAGTTCCCGACAGGGGGGTTACTATGGCTACACCTTC. It codes for CASSSRQGGYYGYTF.

A few counts support this clone. This chain uses TRBV19 with TRBJ2-2, with 8 bases identical to TRBD1. This CDR3 comprises 13 residues. Losses at the gene ends were 5 bases for V and 6 bases for J; bases not matched to a gene: 2. CDR1 and CDR2 from the germline V gene are LNHDA and SQIVND (reference sequence). The CDR3 sequence: CASSPTGAGELFF. The CDR3 nucleotides read TGTGCCAGTAGTCCGACAGGGGCCGGGGAGCTGTTTTTT. Drawing the rest from reference TRBV19 and TRBJ2-2, the complete variable domain is DGGITQSPKYLFRKEGQNVTLSCEQNLNHDAMYWYRQDPGQGLRLIYYSQIVNDFQKGDIAEGYSVSREKKESFPLTVTSAQKNPTAFYLCASSPTGAGELFFGEGSRLTVL.

This sequence joins TRBV18 and TRBJ1-1; D perhaps matches TRBD1 (6 bases). There are 16 residues in the CDR3. Germline loops: CDR1 KGHSH, CDR2 LQKENI. V lost 2 bases, J lost 3 bases, and 16 bases lay in between. For the CDR3, the DNA is TGTGCCAGCTCACCATCGGGCCAGGGGTCGGACACTGAAGCTTTCTTT. This sequence encodes CASSPSGQGSDTEAFF.

V and J are TRBV11-2 and TRBJ2-7; D is unclear. CDR1 SGHAT and CDR2 FQNNGV come from the germline V gene. V gave up 5 bases and J gave up 1 base, with 9 bases separating them. This CDR3 region has 13 residues. The DNA of the CDR3 is TGTGCCAGCAGCGTGGGCCTTTCCTACGAGCAGTACTTC. It codes for CASSVGLSYEQYF.

For the CDR3, the DNA is TGTGCCAGCAGCGAGGCCGGCGGGGCGGATACGCAGTATTTT. Translating gives CASSEAGGADTQYF. The genes are TRBV11-1 and TRBJ2-3; maybe TRBD2 (6 bases). Per germline, CDR1 SGHAT and CDR2 FQDESV (reference sequence). CDR3 size: 14 residues. Trimming pared 5 bases from V and 6 bases from J, leaving 15 bases between.

J is TRBJ1-1 and V is TRBV7-8; TRBD1 might be the D (5 bases). The germline V and J ends were trimmed by 3 bases and 4 bases, with 15 bases remaining between them. The germline CDR1 and CDR2 sequences are SGHVS and FQNEAQ. The CDR3 covers 15 residues. CDR3 region: CASSFSLGVGTEAFF. For the CDR3, the DNA is TGTGCCAGCAGCTTCAGCTTAGGGGTGGGCACTGAAGCTTTCTTT.

This rearrangement joins TRBV5-1 to TRBJ2-2; D uncertain. With 5 bases removed from V and 5 bases from J, the gap between germline ends came to 13 bases. This CDR3 region has 14 residues. CDR1 and CDR2 (germline): SGHRS, YFSETQ. The CDR3 loop is CASSFGYPTGELFF. The CDR3 DNA is TGCGCCAGCAGTTTCGGGTATCCAACCGGGGAGCTGTTTTTT.

The chain combines TRBV7-2 with TRBJ1-2; D remains unclear. Trimming took off 1 base at V and 7 bases at J, with 10 bases between the two ends. Germline CDR1 and CDR2: SGHTA and FQGNSA. The CDR3 has 13 amino acids. CDR3 nucleotides: TGTGCCAGCAGCTTAGGGGCCCCACTTGGCTACACCTTC. Amino acid sequence: CASSLGAPLGYTF. Full variable domain (remainder filled in from reference TRBV7-2 and TRBJ1-2): GAGVSQSPSNKVTEKGKDVELRCDPISGHTALYWYRQSLGQGLEFLIYFQGNSAPDKSGLPSDRFSAERTGGSVSTLTIQRTQQEDSAVYLCASSLGAPLGYTFGSGTRLTVV.

This chain links TRBV4-2 with TRBJ1-1; the D gene is possibly TRBD1 (5 bases). This CDR3 contains 15 residues. Looked up from germline, CDR1 is LGHNA and CDR2 is YNFKEQ. V gave up 0 bases and J gave up 7 bases, with 15 bases separating them. The CDR3 region has the DNA TGTGCCAGCAGCCAAGACCTCTCCCCGGGGGGTGAAGCTTTCTTT. This translates into CASSQDLSPGGEAFF.

The chain recombines TRBV12-3 or TRBV12-4 with TRBJ2-3; perhaps TRBD2 as D (5 bases). V dropped 3 bases and J dropped 6 bases, with 10 bases sitting between them. The CDR3 runs to 13 residues. The CDR3 sequence: CASSFGERDTQYF. In DNA, the CDR3 is TGTGCCAGCAGTTTTGGGGAGAGGGATACGCAGTATTTT.

The chain recombines TRBV30 with TRBJ1-5; D is ambiguous. V was clipped by 5 bases and J by 5 bases, with 10 bases between them. Germline CDR1 reads GTSNPN; CDR2 reads SVGIG (reference sequence). CDR3 length equals 12 residues. CDR3 nucleotides: TGTGCCTGGGGCTGGGGAGATCAGCCCCAGCATTTT. Translation: CAWGWGDQPQHF.

The gene calls are TRBV3-1 (or the pseudogene TRBV3-2) and TRBJ2-1; 12 bases line up with TRBD2. The J segment lost 13 bases and the V segment lost 6 bases, leaving 10 bases of the junction unmatched. This CDR3 is 14 amino acids long. In germline, CDR1 is LGHDT, CDR2 YNNKEL (reference sequence). This CDR3 reads CASSSLAGGAPQFF. The CDR3 DNA is TGTGCCAGCAGTTCCCTAGCGGGGGGGGCTCCCCAGTTCTTC.